Given below is one TCR beta chain in context. Its antigen is currently not known. No base quality values were provided; no much bigger clone lies one nucleotide off. TCRbeta CDR3 regions were amplified from genomic DNA by means of the immunoSEQ Assay, a bias-controlled multiplex PCR. The paper's data handling went like this. Nucleated cell counts per sample were estimated from amplification of reference gene primers within the assay. To quantify the absolute abundance of each unique TCRbeta CDR3 rearrangement, sequence reads were collapsed and filtered. For each sample, productive Simpson clonality was calculated by taking the square root of Simpson's diversity index across productive rearrangements. The table comes from immuneACCESS by way of TCRdb, which keeps in-frame sequences with V and J called. Part of the clones is missing from these tables; in studies checked, under half for an unresolved V gene and the rest for unknown reasons. That table gives V, J and clone size, and the DNA gave D and trimming. This sample holds roughly 150,000 clones; around 80% were observed only once. The ten largest make up 19% of the sample.

Enrolling through a virtual design, the prospective study's participants ranged in age from roughly 18 to 95 years and lived across roughly 23 United States geographic areas. In the prospective study, cohorts were assigned on the basis of participant-reported clinical history obtained from a screening survey and a study questionnaire. In the prospective study, whole blood, serum and a nasopharyngeal or oropharyngeal swab were collected from each participant by mobile phlebotomists. Prospective study participants could optionally give additional blood draws and questionnaires over an approximately two-month period. Before DNA extraction, prospective study blood samples were shipped either frozen or at room temperature. This entry belongs to a study of blood T cell repertoires in COVID-19 (dated by TCRdb to about 2020). Some background on the complete study: ImmuneRACE Cohort 3 recovered participants were defined by two consecutive negative NP/OP PCR tests, healthcare professional clearance, or symptom resolution. Samples covering the acute and convalescent phases of COVID-19 were provided by collaborators in the United States, Italy and Spain. The material from the prospective study consisted of cDNA or gDNA derived from T cells, B-cell-depleted T cells, or PBMCs. The dataset comprised deeply sampled blood TCRbeta repertoires from subjects exposed to, actively infected with, or recovered from COVID-19. The repertoires were made available in a free public database intended to serve as a resource for research on the immune response to SARS-CoV-2. The samples were drawn from the first 160 participants of the ongoing ImmuneRACE study and from 950 to 1,500 subjects provided by 6 global collaborators. Nearly every sample came with metadata listing a de-identified subject ID, COVID-19 status, age in years and sex. Where available, HLA class I and class II types were taken from metadata supplied by the sample provider and were not determined by assay-based typing.

General study outcomes and caveats: How much clinical and demographic metadata was included differed by source and by participant, and the metadata was provided uncurated.

Ends trimmed: V by 3 bases, J by 1 base; bases unmatched to a gene: 3. Sequences MDHEN (CDR1) and SYDVKM (CDR2) are obtained from the germline V gene. The CDR3 sequence holds 15 residues, the cysteine and phenylalanine included. Only the CDR3 DNA is retained, 45 bases long and in frame from the first base. Specimen: PBMCs or T cells enriched from blood (not recorded which). The origin of this receptor is a woman aged 70-85 years in a cohort exposed to, infected with or recovered from COVID-19 (not recorded which). The sequence joins TRBV28 to TRBJ1-2, and 9 junctional nucleotides match TRBD1. The CDR3 protein sequence reads: CASSFGDRVNYGYTF. At the DNA level, the sequence is TGTGCCAGCAGTTTTGGGGACAGGGTTAACTATGGCTACACCTTC.